This T cell receptor beta chain derives from a study of regulatory T cells in long-lasting Graves disease. Looking at the study overall: It was over 5 years of antithyroid drugs, with positive TSH receptor antibodies, that meant persistent Graves' disease.

To make TCR beta libraries, researchers used iRepertoire HTBI primers and Arm-PCR of CDR3 regions. TCRdb re-called the multiplex PCR reads through MiXCR, storing one row per CDR3 protein. The sample contains about 460,000 distinct CDR3 sequences, under 25% of which appear only once. The time point here: persistent/refractory GD, antithyroid drugs over 5 years with positive TRAb. RNA extracted from PBMCs served as the sequencing template. V was pared by 2 bases and J by 6 bases, with 10 bases of the junction left unmatched. CDR1 is GTSNPN and CDR2 is SVGIG in the germline V gene (reference sequence). The CDR3 spans 15 residues. The sample holds a few counts of this clonotype.

The starting material was peripheral blood mononuclear cells (PBMCs), obtained when the disease was refractory, from a patient treated with antithyroid drugs. The receptor was derived from a female donor with Graves disease. The rearrangement links TRBV30 to TRBJ2-7, with 10 nucleotides matching TRBD1. CDR3 sequence (DNA): TGTGCCTGGAGTCATCTTGGGACAGGGGACACCGAGCAGTACTTC. This translates into CAWSHLGTGDTEQYF.